The following is a T cell receptor (beta chain) sequence with its context. Its antigen is not known. In the same sample, other DNA sequences code for this CDR3. The sample comes from a study of shared clonotypes between healthy human individuals. Notes on the study in general: Having only a few donors restricted how much genetic and exposure-history diversity was captured.

V lost 0 bases and J 6 bases, leaving 6 bases between the germline ends. The CDR3 consists of 12 residues. Germline CDR1 is SGHRS and CDR2 is YFSETQ. The table came from immunoSEQ multiplex PCR; TCRdb's copy has only in-frame clones and leaves some out. The data contain hundreds of thousands of clones, roughly 73% of them seen just once; the ten biggest clones take up around 2%. This receptor was obtained from a woman in her twenties or thirties in good health. The sequencing sample was made of memory CD4+ T cells sorted from blood. As to subset: CD45RA-negative fraction. The chain couples TRBV5-1 to TRBJ1-2; D is unresolved. Here the CDR3 reads CASSLGGDGYTF. The CDR3 region has the DNA TGCGCCAGCAGCTTGGGCGGAGATGGCTACACCTTC.